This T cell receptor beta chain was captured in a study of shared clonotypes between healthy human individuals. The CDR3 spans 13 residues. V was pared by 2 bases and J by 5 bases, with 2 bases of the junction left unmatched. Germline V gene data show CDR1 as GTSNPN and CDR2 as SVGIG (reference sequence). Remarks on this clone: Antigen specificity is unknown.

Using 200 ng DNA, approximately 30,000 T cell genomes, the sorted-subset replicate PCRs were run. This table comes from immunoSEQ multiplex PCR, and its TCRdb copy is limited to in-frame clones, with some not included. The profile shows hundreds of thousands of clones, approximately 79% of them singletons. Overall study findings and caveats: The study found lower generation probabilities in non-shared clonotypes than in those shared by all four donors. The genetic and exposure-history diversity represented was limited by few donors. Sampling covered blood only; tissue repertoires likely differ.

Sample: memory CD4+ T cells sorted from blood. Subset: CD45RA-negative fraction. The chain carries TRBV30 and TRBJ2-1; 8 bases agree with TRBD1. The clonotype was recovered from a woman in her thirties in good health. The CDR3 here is CAWSSGQDNEQFF. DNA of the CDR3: TGTGCCTGGAGTTCGGGACAGGACAATGAGCAGTTCTTC.